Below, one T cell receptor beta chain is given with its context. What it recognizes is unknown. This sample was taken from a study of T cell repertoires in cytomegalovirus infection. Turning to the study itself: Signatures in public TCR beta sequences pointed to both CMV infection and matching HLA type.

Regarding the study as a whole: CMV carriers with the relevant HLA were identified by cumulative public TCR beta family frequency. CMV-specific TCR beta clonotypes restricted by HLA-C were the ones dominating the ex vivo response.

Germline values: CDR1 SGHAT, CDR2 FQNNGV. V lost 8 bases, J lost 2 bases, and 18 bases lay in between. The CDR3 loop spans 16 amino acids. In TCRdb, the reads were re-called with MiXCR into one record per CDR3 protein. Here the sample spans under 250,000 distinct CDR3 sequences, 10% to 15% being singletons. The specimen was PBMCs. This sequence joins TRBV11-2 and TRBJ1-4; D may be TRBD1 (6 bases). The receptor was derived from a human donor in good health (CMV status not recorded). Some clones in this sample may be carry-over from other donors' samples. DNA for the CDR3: TGTGCCAGCTCATCGAGACCGGGGGCCACTAATGAAAAACTGTTTTTT. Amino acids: CASSSRPGATNEKLFF.